The rows below give T cell receptor beta chains drawn from one sample of a study of blood T cell repertoires in COVID-19. Data came from immunoSEQ multiplex PCR; TCRdb stores just in-frame clones and leaves some out. The profile shows around 200,000 clones, around 82% of them singletons. The material sequenced was peripheral blood. Every receptor here comes from a middle-aged man with active or convalescent COVID-19. CDR3s include the opening cysteine and the closing phenylalanine or tryptophan. Each record gives: CDR3 length, D gene, V gene, J gene, clone size, CDR3 protein, CDR3 DNA. The D gene is left open where the match is weak. Expanded clones are given a class, and other clones once, few, many or no size at all.

16	TRBD1	TRBV7-2	TRBJ1-2	once	CASSSQTGILGYGYTF	TGTGCCAGCAGCTCTCAGACAGGGATTCTCGGCTATGGCTACACCTTC
15	-	TRBV6-1	TRBJ1-1	-	CASSERQLSNTEAFF	TGTGCCAGCAGTGAGAGGCAGCTTTCGAACACTGAAGCTTTCTTT
14	-	TRBV28	TRBJ2-1	-	CASSPGYPYNEQFF	TGTGCCAGCAGCCCGGGATACCCCTACAATGAGCAGTTCTTC
16	TRBD1	TRBV4-1	TRBJ1-5	once	CASSQGLGGFGQPQHF	TGCGCCAGCAGCCAAGGACTAGGGGGCTTTGGTCAGCCCCAGCATTTT
15	-	TRBV7-2	TRBJ1-5	-	CASSLDNYSNQPQHF	TGTGCCAGCAGCTTAGACAACTATAGCAATCAGCCCCAGCATTTT
19	TRBD2	TRBV11-2	TRBJ2-1	-	CASSPRTSGALLSYNEQFF	TGTGCCAGCAGCCCCCGGACTAGCGGGGCCCTTTTGTCCTACAATGAGCAGTTCTTC
14	TRBD1	TRBV28	TRBJ1-5	once	CASRGQPGSQPQHF	TGTGCCAGCAGGGGACAGCCTGGGAGTCAGCCCCAGCATTTT
15	-	TRBV5-5	TRBJ2-1	-	CASSFQGLPYNEQFF	TGTGCCAGCAGCTTCCAAGGACTACCCTACAATGAGCAGTTCTTC
15	TRBD1	TRBV10-3	TRBJ1-3	-	CAISPYRGPGNTIYF	TGTGCCATCAGCCCTTACAGGGGGCCTGGAAACACCATATATTTT
15	TRBD1	TRBV9	TRBJ1-5	-	CASSPGQGTNQPQHF	TGTGCCAGCAGCCCTGGACAGGGGACAAATCAGCCCCAGCATTTT
16	-	TRBV30	TRBJ2-6	-	CAWRFDRRPGANVLTF	TGTGCCTGGAGGTTTGACAGGAGACCTGGGGCCAACGTCCTGACTTTC
13	TRBD1	TRBV6-5	TRBJ1-6	once	CASRYRGHSPLHF	TGTGCCAGCAGATACAGGGGACACTCACCCCTCCACTTT
15	TRBD1	TRBV11-3	TRBJ2-5	-	CASSLGTGNQETQYF	TGTGCCAGCAGCTTAGGGACAGGGAACCAAGAGACCCAGTACTTC
15	-	TRBV19	TRBJ1-1	-	CASSSIQGQNTEAFF	TGTGCCAGTAGTAGTATTCAGGGACAGAACACTGAAGCTTTCTTT
15	TRBD1	TRBV5-1	TRBJ1-6	once	CASSLGTGGGSPLHF	TGCGCCAGCAGCTTGGGGACAGGGGGAGGTTCACCCCTCCACTTT
13	-	TRBV12-3/TRBV12-4	TRBJ1-5	-	CASSLQGGQPQHF	TGTGCCAGCAGTTTGCAGGGAGGCCAGCCCCAGCATTTT
15	TRBD1	TRBV5-1	TRBJ2-3	-	CASSWTGYGTDTQYF	TGCGCCAGCAGCTGGACAGGGTACGGCACAGATACGCAGTATTTT
15	TRBD2	TRBV19	TRBJ2-3	-	CASKERGGDSDTQYF	TGTGCCAGTAAGGAGCGGGGGGGCGACTCAGATACGCAGTATTTT
13	-	TRBV9	TRBJ2-1	-	CASSGQLASEQFF	TGTGCCAGCAGCGGACAACTAGCTAGCGAGCAGTTCTTC
15	-	TRBV19	TRBJ1-4	-	CASSIERGRNEKLFF	TGTGCCAGTAGTATAGAGCGGGGGCGTAATGAAAAACTGTTTTTT
15	TRBD1	TRBV5-1	TRBJ2-2	-	CASRPRGRNTGELFF	TGCGCCAGCAGACCTAGGGGGCGAAACACCGGGGAGCTGTTTTTT
13	TRBD1	TRBV4-1	TRBJ2-7	few	CASSRTGAYEQYF	TGCGCCAGCAGCCGGACAGGGGCCTACGAGCAGTACTTC
13	-	TRBV7-2	TRBJ2-2	once	CASSLEGGGELFF	TGTGCCAGCAGCTTGGAGGGTGGCGGGGAGCTGTTTTTT
16	-	TRBV30	TRBJ1-2	-	CAWSVLSQRQNYGYTF	TGTGCCTGGAGTGTACTTTCTCAAAGACAGAACTATGGCTACACCTTC
14	TRBD1	TRBV3-1/TRBV3-2	TRBJ2-7	-	CASSENRGLGEQYF	TGTGCCAGCAGCGAAAACAGGGGGCTTGGCGAGCAGTACTTC
16	-	TRBV7-8	TRBJ1-2	few	CASSFFPGHSNYGYTF	TGTGCCAGCAGCTTCTTTCCGGGACACTCTAACTATGGCTACACCTTC
18	TRBD1	TRBV14	TRBJ2-2	-	CASSRIPGGTGLTGELFF	TGTGCCAGCAGCCGCATACCAGGGGGGACAGGGCTTACCGGGGAGCTGTTTTTT
15	-	TRBV6-2/TRBV6-3	TRBJ2-7	-	CASSYPTGFAYEQYF	TGTGCCAGCAGTTACCCAACAGGGTTCGCCTACGAGCAGTACTTC
16	-	TRBV28	TRBJ1-1	-	CASRQRHGGWLTEAFF	TGTGCCAGCAGGCAGAGACACGGAGGTTGGCTCACTGAAGCTTTCTTT
15	-	TRBV2	TRBJ1-5	-	CASTPVRVGNQPQHF	TGTGCCAGCACCCCAGTCAGGGTCGGCAATCAGCCCCAGCATTTT
17	-	TRBV29-1	TRBJ2-3	-	CSVAIRAGPLKTDTQYF	TGCAGCGTTGCGATCCGGGCAGGGCCCCTTAAGACAGATACGCAGTATTTT
17	-	TRBV4-1	TRBJ2-1	-	CASSQGSGRGAYNEQFF	TGCGCCAGCAGCCAAGGTTCGGGCAGGGGCGCCTACAATGAGCAGTTCTTC
14	-	TRBV7-8	TRBJ1-1	-	CASSITYGRGEAFF	TGTGCCAGCAGCATTACTTATGGCCGGGGAGAAGCTTTCTTT
15	TRBD1	TRBV10-3	TRBJ2-2	-	CAISGGQGGTGELFF	TGTGCCATCAGTGGAGGACAGGGGGGCACCGGGGAGCTGTTTTTT
15	-	TRBV7-6	TRBJ2-5	once	CASTPTPGVRETQYF	TGTGCTAGCACCCCTACCCCAGGGGTGCGAGAGACCCAGTACTTC
13	-	TRBV18	TRBJ2-7	-	CASSPKQFHEQYF	TGTGCCAGCTCACCGAAACAGTTCCACGAGCAGTACTTC
16	TRBD2	TRBV10-2	TRBJ2-5	-	CATTRWTGGGQETQYF	TGCGCCACAACCAGGTGGACGGGAGGGGGTCAAGAGACCCAGTACTTC
13	-	TRBV9	TRBJ2-7	-	CASSVDRSGEQYF	TGTGCCAGCAGCGTAGACAGGTCAGGCGAGCAGTACTTC
13	-	TRBV28	TRBJ1-5	-	CASSLWPTRGQHF	TGTGCCAGCAGTTTATGGCCGACCAGGGGTCAGCATTTT
15	TRBD2	TRBV5-1	TRBJ2-2	-	CASREEIAGAGELFF	TGCGCCAGCAGGGAGGAAATAGCGGGAGCCGGGGAGCTGTTTTTT
18	TRBD2	TRBV18	TRBJ2-2	-	CASSQLPSGGLSTGELFF	TGTGCCAGCTCACAACTGCCTAGCGGGGGGCTGTCCACCGGGGAGCTGTTTTTT
16	-	TRBV5-1	TRBJ2-3	-	CASSSQQGRRGDTQYF	TGCGCCAGCAGCTCACAGCAAGGGAGGAGAGGAGATACGCAGTATTTT
14	-	TRBV3-1/TRBV3-2	TRBJ1-4	-	CASSQLQGAEKLFF	TGTGCCAGCAGCCAGTTACAGGGAGCAGAAAAACTGTTTTTT
13	TRBD1	TRBV6-5	TRBJ2-7	-	CASHLTGKYEQYF	TGTGCCAGCCACTTGACAGGGAAGTACGAGCAGTACTTC